The T cell receptor (beta chain) described here comes from a study of blood T cells in healthy people across ages. Broader study findings: PBMCs left unsorted prevented a conclusive naive versus antigen-experienced comparison.

The CDR3 totals 15 residues. Looked up from germline, CDR1 is KGHSH and CDR2 is LQKENI. Alongside a J-beta primer mix, a sample-barcoded 5' primer served in a second PCR lasting about 7 to 12 cycles. One entry per CDR3 protein, called by TCRdb with MiXCR from the 5' RACE reads. There are approximately 900,000 distinct CDR3 sequences in the sample; approximately 32% occur only once, and 10% lies in the top ten. This clonotype was seen at least ten times. The antigen is unknown. A further study also used this sample, focusing on T cells of mothers and their children. As that report states: In the second PCR, M1S primer introduced barcodes and 2-4 random bases.

This receptor was obtained from a woman aged 40-49 years in good health. The J gene is TRBJ2-4, the V gene TRBV18, with D possibly TRBD1 on 5 matching bases. The DNA end is a closer match to TRBJ2-7, so the J assignment may be wrong. The sequenced sample was blood. The CDR3 loop is CASSPQGSGTYEQYF. The CDR3 DNA reads as TGTGCCAGCTCACCACAAGGATCAGGGACCTACGAGCAGTACTTC.